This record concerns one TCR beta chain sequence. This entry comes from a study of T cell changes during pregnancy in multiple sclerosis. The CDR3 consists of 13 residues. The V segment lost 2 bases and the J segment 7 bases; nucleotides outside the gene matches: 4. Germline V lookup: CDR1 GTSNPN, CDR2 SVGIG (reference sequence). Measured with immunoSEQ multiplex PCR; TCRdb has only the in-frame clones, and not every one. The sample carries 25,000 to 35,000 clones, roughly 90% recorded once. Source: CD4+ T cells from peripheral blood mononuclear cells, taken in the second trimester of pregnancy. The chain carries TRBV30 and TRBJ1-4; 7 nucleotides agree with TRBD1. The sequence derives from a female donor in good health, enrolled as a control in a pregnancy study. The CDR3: CAWSLGTAEKLFF. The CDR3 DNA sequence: TGTGCCTGGAGTTTGGGGACAGCTGAAAAACTGTTTTTT.